This entry concerns a single T cell receptor beta chain. The entry originates in a study of CD8 T cells in Susac syndrome. RNA in amounts of roughly 0.5 to 1 ug was reverse transcribed with random hexamers. TCRdb redid the calling of the immunoSEQ multiplex PCR reads with MiXCR, one entry per CDR3 protein. The table records around 150,000 distinct CDR3 sequences, just under 95% of them present only once. The CDR3 length is 15 residues. The V gene is TRBV21-1, the J gene TRBJ1-1. TRBV21-1 is shown as a pseudogene. Sequencing was performed on CD4+ T cells from PBMCs. The clonotype originates from a human donor in good health. This chain's CDR3 is CASSKRGGWDTEAFF. CDR3 coding DNA: TGTGCCAGCAGCAAAAGGGGAGGGTGGGACACTGAAGCTTTCTTT.